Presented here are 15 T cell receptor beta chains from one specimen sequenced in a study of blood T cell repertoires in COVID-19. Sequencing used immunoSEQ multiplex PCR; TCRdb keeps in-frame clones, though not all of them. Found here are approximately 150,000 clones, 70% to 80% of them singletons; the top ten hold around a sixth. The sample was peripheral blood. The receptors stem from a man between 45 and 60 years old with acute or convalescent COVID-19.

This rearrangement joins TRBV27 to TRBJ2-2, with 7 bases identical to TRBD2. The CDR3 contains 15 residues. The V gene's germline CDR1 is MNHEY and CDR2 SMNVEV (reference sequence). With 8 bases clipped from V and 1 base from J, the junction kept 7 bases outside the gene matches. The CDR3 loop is CASRGRGLNTGELFF. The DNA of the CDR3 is TGTGCCAGCCGGGGGAGGGGATTGAACACCGGGGAGCTGTTTTTT.

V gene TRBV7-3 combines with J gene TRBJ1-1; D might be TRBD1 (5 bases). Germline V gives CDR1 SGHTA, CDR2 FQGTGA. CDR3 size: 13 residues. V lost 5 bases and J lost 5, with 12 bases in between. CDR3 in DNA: TGTGCCAGCAGCCTCAGGGTTGGGACTGAAGCTTTCTTT. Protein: CASSLRVGTEAFF.

CDR3 loop: CAWSPTGGNTEAFF. The CDR3 DNA follows: TGTGCCTGGAGTCCGACAGGGGGGAACACTGAAGCTTTCTTT. The gene calls are TRBV30 and TRBJ1-1, with 9 bases matching TRBD1. With V trimmed by 2 bases and J by 1 base, 2 bases remained unmatched. CDR1 and CDR2 from the germline V gene are GTSNPN and SVGIG (reference sequence). The CDR3 is made up of 14 amino acids.

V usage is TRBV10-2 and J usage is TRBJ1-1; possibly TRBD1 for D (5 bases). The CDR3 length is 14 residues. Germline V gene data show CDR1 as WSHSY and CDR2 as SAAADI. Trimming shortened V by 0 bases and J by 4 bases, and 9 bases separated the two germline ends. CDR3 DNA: TGCGCCAGCAGTGAGTCTAAGGGGATCACTGAAGCTTTCTTT. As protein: CASSESKGITEAFF.

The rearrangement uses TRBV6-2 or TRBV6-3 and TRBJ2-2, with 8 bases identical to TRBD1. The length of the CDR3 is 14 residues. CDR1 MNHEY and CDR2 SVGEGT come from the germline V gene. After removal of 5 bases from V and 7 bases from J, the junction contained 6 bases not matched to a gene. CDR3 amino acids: CASSDQGAGGELFF. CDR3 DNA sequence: TGTGCCAGCAGTGATCAGGGGGCGGGCGGGGAGCTGTTTTTT.

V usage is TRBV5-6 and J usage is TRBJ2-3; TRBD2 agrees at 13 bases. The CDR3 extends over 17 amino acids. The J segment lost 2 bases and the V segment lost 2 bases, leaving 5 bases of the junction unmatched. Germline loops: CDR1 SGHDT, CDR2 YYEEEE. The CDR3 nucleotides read TGTGCCAGCAGCTTACCGGGACTAGCGGGGCCCACAGATACGCAGTATTTT. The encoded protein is CASSLPGLAGPTDTQYF.

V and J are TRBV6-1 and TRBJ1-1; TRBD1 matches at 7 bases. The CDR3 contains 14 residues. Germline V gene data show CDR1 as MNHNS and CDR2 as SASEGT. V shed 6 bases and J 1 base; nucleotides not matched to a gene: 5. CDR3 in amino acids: CASSLRTGNTEAFF. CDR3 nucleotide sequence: TGTGCCAGCAGCCTCAGGACAGGGAACACTGAAGCTTTCTTT.

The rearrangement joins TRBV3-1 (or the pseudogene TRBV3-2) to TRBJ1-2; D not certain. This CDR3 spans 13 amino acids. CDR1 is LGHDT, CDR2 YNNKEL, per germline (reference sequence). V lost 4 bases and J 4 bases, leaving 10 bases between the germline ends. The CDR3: CASSRASGYGYTF. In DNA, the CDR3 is TGTGCCAGCAGCCGGGCCTCCGGCTATGGCTACACCTTC.

CDR3 in DNA: TGTGCCAGCAGCGCCGGGACAGGGGCCTACGAGCAGTACTTC. Protein sequence: CASSAGTGAYEQYF. V gene TRBV27 combines with J gene TRBJ2-7, with 10 bases lining up with TRBD1. With V trimmed by 6 bases and J by 2 bases, 4 bases remained unmatched. Looked up from germline, CDR1 is MNHEY and CDR2 is SMNVEV (reference sequence). The CDR3 runs 14 residues.

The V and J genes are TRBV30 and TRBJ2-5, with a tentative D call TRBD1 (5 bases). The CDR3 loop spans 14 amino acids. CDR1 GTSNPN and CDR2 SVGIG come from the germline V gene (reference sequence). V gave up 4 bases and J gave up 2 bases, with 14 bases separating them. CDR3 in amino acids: CAWTEQATQETQYF. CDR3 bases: TGTGCCTGGACGGAACAGGCCACTCAAGAGACCCAGTACTTC.

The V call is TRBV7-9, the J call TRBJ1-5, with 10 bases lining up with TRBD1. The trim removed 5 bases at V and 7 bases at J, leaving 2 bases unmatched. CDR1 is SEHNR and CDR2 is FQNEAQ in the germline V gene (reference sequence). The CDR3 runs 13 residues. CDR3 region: CASSGQGEQPQHF. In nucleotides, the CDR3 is TGTGCCAGCAGCGGACAGGGGGAACAGCCCCAGCATTTT. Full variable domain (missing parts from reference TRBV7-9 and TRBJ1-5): DTGVSQNPRHKITKRGQNVTFRCDPISEHNRLYWYRQTLGQGPEFLTYFQNEAQLEKSRLLSDRFSAERPKGSFSTLEIQRTEQGDSAMYLCASSGQGEQPQHFGDGTRLSIL.

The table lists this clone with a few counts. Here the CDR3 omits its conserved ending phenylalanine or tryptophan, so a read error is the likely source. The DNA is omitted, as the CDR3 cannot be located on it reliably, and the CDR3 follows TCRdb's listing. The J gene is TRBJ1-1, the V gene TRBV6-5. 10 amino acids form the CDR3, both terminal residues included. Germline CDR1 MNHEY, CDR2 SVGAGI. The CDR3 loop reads CASSKPTVAG.

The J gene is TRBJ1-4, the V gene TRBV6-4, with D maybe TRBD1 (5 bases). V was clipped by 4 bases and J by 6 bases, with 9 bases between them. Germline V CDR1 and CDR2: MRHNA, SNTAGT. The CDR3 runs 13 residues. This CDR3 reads CASSARGDEKLFF. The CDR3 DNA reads TGTGCCAGCAGTGCCCGGGGGGATGAAAAACTGTTTTTT.

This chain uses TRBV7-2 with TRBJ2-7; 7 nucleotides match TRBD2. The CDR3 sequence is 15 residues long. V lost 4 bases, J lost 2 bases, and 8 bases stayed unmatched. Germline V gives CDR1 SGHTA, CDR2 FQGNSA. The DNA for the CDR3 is TGTGCCAGCAGCTCCGTCGGACTAGGCCCCTACGAGCAGTACTTC. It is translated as CASSSVGLGPYEQYF.

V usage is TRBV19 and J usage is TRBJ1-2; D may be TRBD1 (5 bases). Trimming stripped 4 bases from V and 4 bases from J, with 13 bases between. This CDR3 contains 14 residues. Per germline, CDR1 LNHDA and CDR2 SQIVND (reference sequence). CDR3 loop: CASSNRGGSYGYTF. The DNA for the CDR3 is TGTGCCAGTAGTAATCGTGGGGGGAGCTATGGCTACACCTTC.